The 29 T cell receptor beta chains given below trace back to one sample, sequenced in a study of cytomegalovirus exposure and HLA in healthy donors. A multiplex PCR was run with 60 Vbeta primers and 13 Jbeta primers. Here immunoSEQ multiplex PCR was the method, and the copy in TCRdb shows in-frame clones only, minus some. The profile shows around 99,000 clones, 81% of them singletons. Sequencing input: PBMCs. Receptor source: a man between 25 and 39 years old in good health and CMV-seronegative.

The chain has TRBV4-1 and TRBJ2-4, with TRBD1 as a possible D gene (6 bases). Trimming shortened V by 3 bases and J by 4 bases, and 10 bases separated the two germline ends. Per germline, CDR1 MGHRA and CDR2 YSYEKL. The CDR3 extends over 14 amino acids. The CDR3, as DNA: TGCGCCAGCAGCCAGCCAACAGGGAAAAACATTCAGTACTTC. It is translated as CASSQPTGKNIQYF.

The rearrangement uses TRBV2 and TRBJ2-5; 9 nucleotides agree with TRBD2. With V trimmed by 6 bases and J by 2 bases, 10 bases remained unmatched. CDR1 is SNHLY and CDR2 is FYNNEI in the germline V gene. The CDR3 runs 16 residues. For the CDR3, the DNA is TGTGCCAGCAGCCCCTGGAGAGCGGGGGGACAAGAGACCCAGTACTTC. Translated, it gives CASSPWRAGGQETQYF.

The chain couples TRBV6-5 to TRBJ1-1; 7 bases are a match to TRBD1. With V trimmed by 6 bases and J by 0 bases, 7 bases remained unmatched. CDR3 length equals 15 residues. Germline-derived CDR1 and CDR2 are MNHEY and SVGAGI. CDR3 region: CASRLGQAMNTEAFF. In DNA, the CDR3 is TGTGCCAGCAGGCTCGGACAGGCGATGAACACTGAAGCTTTCTTT.

V and J are TRBV19 and TRBJ1-2; possibly TRBD1 for D (5 bases). This CDR3 is built from 14 residues. The germline V and J ends were trimmed by 3 bases and 3 bases, with 11 bases remaining between them. In germline, CDR1 is LNHDA, CDR2 SQIVND (reference sequence). Written as DNA, the CDR3 is TGTGCCAGTAGTATGGTGGGGGGATACTATGGCTACACCTTC. Translation: CASSMVGGYYGYTF.

The rearrangement joins TRBV13 to TRBJ1-4, with 10 positions matching TRBD1. The CDR3 is made up of 14 amino acids. Germline V gene sequence: CDR1 PRHDT, CDR2 FYEKMQ (reference sequence). Trimming removed 5 bases from V and 8 bases from J; junction bases left unmatched: 5. CDR3 region: CASSRTGGKEKLFF. In nucleotides, the CDR3 is TGTGCCAGCAGCCGGACAGGGGGGAAGGAAAAACTGTTTTTT.

The gene calls are TRBV6-5 and TRBJ1-2, with unresolved D. V was shortened by 5 bases and J by 3 bases, with 13 bases between the two germline ends. The CDR3 length is 14 residues. Germline V gene lookup returns CDR1 MNHEY and CDR2 SVGAGI. CDR3 loop: CASSLTRTYYGYTF. In DNA, the CDR3 is TGTGCCAGCAGTCTGACACGCACTTACTATGGCTACACCTTC.

This rearrangement joins TRBV6-5 to TRBJ2-2; the D is unclear. The ends were cut back, 1 base at V and 2 bases at J, with 5 bases in the middle. This CDR3 is 14 amino acids long. Per the germline V gene, CDR1 is MNHEY and CDR2 is SVGAGI. The CDR3 loop is CASSYLLNTGELFF. DNA of the CDR3: TGTGCCAGCAGTTACTTACTTAACACCGGGGAGCTGTTTTTT.

This clone was counted between two and nine times. The V call is TRBV6-5, the J call TRBJ1-1; D is undetermined. The CDR3 has 14 amino acids. Germline V gene sequence: CDR1 MNHEY, CDR2 SVGAGI. The germline V and J ends were trimmed by 4 bases and 4 bases, with 13 bases remaining between them. For the CDR3, the DNA is TGTGCCAGCAGTTCCCCCGCTGGGAGCACTGAAGCTTTCTTT. Encoded protein: CASSSPAGSTEAFF.

This clone appeared once. CDR3 sequence: CASSRQYVSYEQYF. The CDR3, as DNA: TGCGCCAGCAGCCGACAGTACGTATCCTACGAGCAGTACTTC. This sequence joins TRBV5-1 and TRBJ2-5, with D maybe TRBD1 (5 bases). The DNA end is more similar to TRBJ2-7, so the J call may be wrong. In germline, CDR1 is SGHRS, CDR2 YFSETQ. CDR3 length: 14 residues.

Comments on this clone: Different DNA sequences within this sample yield the same CDR3. V gene TRBV30 combines with J gene TRBJ1-5; 8 nucleotides line up with TRBD1. With 0 bases clipped from V and 5 bases from J, the junction kept 0 bases outside the gene matches. This CDR3 contains 13 residues. Germline CDR1 reads GTSNPN; CDR2 reads SVGIG (reference sequence). The CDR3 protein is CAWSVQGDQPQHF. The CDR3 bases are TGTGCCTGGAGTGTACAGGGGGATCAGCCCCAGCATTTT.

CDR3 loop: CASSLPVAGGPQFF. CDR3 nucleotides: TGTGCCAGCAGCCTACCTGTAGCGGGAGGGCCTCAGTTCTTC. This sequence joins TRBV7-6 and TRBJ2-1, with 11 bases fitting TRBD2. Looked up from germline, CDR1 is SGHVS and CDR2 is FNYEAQ. J lost 13 bases, V lost 5 bases, and 10 bases had no gene match. The CDR3 is 14 amino acids.

This clone was counted between two and nine times. V gene TRBV5-1 combines with J gene TRBJ1-4; D call uncertain. Germline V CDR1 and CDR2: SGHRS, YFSETQ. This CDR3 is built from 14 residues. The germline V and J ends were trimmed by 0 bases and 6 bases, with 9 bases remaining between them. CDR3 nucleotide sequence: TGCGCCAGCAGCTTGGGGACTTATGATGAAAAACTGTTTTTT. Its translation is CASSLGTYDEKLFF.

The chain recombines TRBV6-1 with TRBJ2-3, with D possibly being TRBD2 (6 bases). Germline V lookup: CDR1 MNHNS, CDR2 SASEGT. The CDR3 has 12 residues. V was shortened by 9 bases and J by 0 bases, with 7 bases between the two germline ends. The CDR3 nucleotides read TGTGCCAGGCGGGACAGCACAGATACGCAGTATTTT. Encoded protein: CARRDSTDTQYF.

The chain links TRBV4-1 to TRBJ2-5, with 8 bases lining up with TRBD2. The CDR3 consists of 16 residues. In germline, CDR1 is MGHRA, CDR2 YSYEKL. V was clipped by 3 bases and J by 4 bases; unmatched bases: 10. CDR3 DNA sequence: TGCGCCAGCAGCCACTTAAGTGGCGGGAGGCGAGAGACCCAGTACTTC. Translated, it gives CASSHLSGGRRETQYF.

The chain has TRBV27 and TRBJ2-3, with 8 bases identical to TRBD2. The CDR3 is made up of 12 amino acids. CDR1 is MNHEY and CDR2 is SMNVEV in the germline V gene (reference sequence). With V trimmed by 6 bases and J by 7 bases, 3 bases remained unmatched. The CDR3, as DNA: TGTGCCAGCAGCTTAGCGGGGAATACGCAGTATTTT. Translation: CASSLAGNTQYF.

This clone showed up just once. The chain carries TRBV7-9 and TRBJ2-7; TRBD2 agrees at 10 bases. This CDR3 region has 15 residues. CDR1 is SEHNR, CDR2 FQNEAQ, per germline (reference sequence). Unmatched junction bases numbered 9, after V lost 4 bases and J lost 6 bases. CDR3 bases: TGTGCCAGCAGCTCGCAGGCAGCGGGAGGGGGCGAGCAGTACTTC. Its protein product is CASSSQAAGGGEQYF. The full variable domain, rest sourced from reference TRBV7-9 and TRBJ2-7, is DTGVSQNPRHKITKRGQNVTFRCDPISEHNRLYWYRQTLGQGPEFLTYFQNEAQLEKSRLLSDRFSAERPKGSFSTLEIQRTEQGDSAMYLCASSSQAAGGGEQYFGPGTRLTVT.

The rearrangement uses TRBV7-8 and TRBJ2-1; TRBD2 agrees at 7 bases. V lost 0 bases to trimming and J lost 4 bases; unmatched junction nucleotides: 6. The CDR3 runs to 16 residues. From germline, CDR1 is SGHVS and CDR2 FQNEAQ. DNA for the CDR3: TGTGCCAGCAGCTTAGCGGGAGGGCCTGAATACAATGAGCAGTTCTTC. Its protein is CASSLAGGPEYNEQFF.

The V gene is TRBV12-5, the J gene TRBJ2-3; TRBD2 matches 7 bases. The CDR3 loop spans 17 amino acids. V was pared by 1 base and J by 1 base, with 8 bases of the junction left unmatched. From germline, CDR1 is LGHNT and CDR2 FRNRAP. The CDR3 nucleotides are TGTGCTAGTGGTTTGGCCCGTCTAGCGGACGGCACAGATACGCAGTATTTT. It translates to CASGLARLADGTDTQYF.

The chain combines TRBV15 with TRBJ1-4; weak D call: TRBD1 (6 bases). The germline V gene has CDR1 LNHNV and CDR2 YYDKDF (reference sequence). The CDR3 totals 15 residues. V lost 5 bases to trimming and J lost 5 bases, with 15 bases between them. The CDR3 loop is CATSVGGGANEKLFF. The CDR3 bases are TGTGCCACCAGCGTAGGAGGGGGGGCCAATGAAAAACTGTTTTTT.

This CDR3 is CAISESPNYEQYF. The CDR3 bases are TGTGCCATCAGTGAGTCTCCCAACTACGAGCAGTACTTC. The chain links TRBV10-3 to TRBJ2-7; no clear D. Germline V CDR1 and CDR2: ENHRY, SYGVKD. Trimming took off 0 bases at V and 3 bases at J, with 6 bases between the two ends. The CDR3 is 13 residues long.

The chain recombines TRBV27 with TRBJ2-7; tentatively, D is TRBD2 (5 bases). The germline V and J ends were trimmed by 8 bases and 1 base, with 12 bases remaining between them. This CDR3 has 13 amino acids. From germline, CDR1 is MNHEY and CDR2 SMNVEV (reference sequence). DNA of the CDR3: TGTGCCAGCGGACTCGGCGAATCCTACGAGCAGTACTTC. Its protein is CASGLGESYEQYF.

V gene TRBV5-6 combines with J gene TRBJ1-6; D is unresolved. Germline V gene data show CDR1 as SGHDT and CDR2 as YYEEEE. Trimming took off 0 bases at V and 8 bases at J, with 9 bases between the two ends. The CDR3 runs to 14 residues. CDR3 sequence: CASSLAGRDSPLHF. The CDR3 DNA is TGTGCCAGCAGCTTGGCCGGGAGGGATTCACCCCTCCACTTT.

The J gene is TRBJ2-1, the V gene TRBV29-1; 9 bases fit TRBD2. The germline V gene encodes CDR1 SQVTM and CDR2 ANQGSEA. J gave up 4 bases and V 4 bases, and 8 bases lay outside the gene matches. The CDR3 consists of 15 residues. CDR3 in DNA: TGCAGCGTTGTAACGTCTAGCGGGATATACAATGAGCAGTTCTTC. Translated: CSVVTSSGIYNEQFF.

The V call is TRBV6-1, the J call TRBJ1-4; D is unresolved. Germline V gives CDR1 MNHNS, CDR2 SASEGT. The CDR3 consists of 14 residues. V gave up 5 bases and J gave up 0 bases, with 7 bases separating them. The CDR3 nucleotides read TGTGCCAGCAGTACAATTGCAACTAATGAAAAACTGTTTTTT. This translates into CASSTIATNEKLFF.

The chain links TRBV7-9 to TRBJ1-5; tentative D call: TRBD1 (5 bases). Trimming removed 5 bases at V and 0 bases at J, with 8 bases between. Per germline, CDR1 SEHNR and CDR2 FQNEAQ (reference sequence). The CDR3 runs 14 residues. The CDR3 DNA reads TGTGCCAGCAGCGAGACAGATAGCAATCAGCCCCAGCATTTT. It codes for CASSETDSNQPQHF.

The chain recombines TRBV9 with TRBJ1-6, with a possible D match to TRBD1 (5 bases). The CDR3 length is 14 residues. The V gene's germline CDR1 is SGDLS and CDR2 YYNGEE. V lost 7 bases and J 7 bases, leaving 15 bases between the germline ends. For the CDR3, the DNA is TGTGCCAGCGCGGGGCAGGCAGAAAATTCACCCCTCCACTTT. Translation: CASAGQAENSPLHF. The entire variable domain, with the rest obtained from reference TRBV9 and TRBJ1-6, is as follows: DSGVTQTPKHLITATGQRVTLRCSPRSGDLSVYWYQQSLDQGLQFLIQYYNGEERAKGNILERFSAQQFPDLHSELNLSSLELGDSALYFCASAGQAENSPLHFGNGTRLTVT.

The chain uses TRBV9 and TRBJ1-4; 7 nucleotides match TRBD1. With 3 bases clipped from V and 5 bases from J, the junction kept 13 bases outside the gene matches. This CDR3 is built from 17 residues. Germline V CDR1 and CDR2: SGDLS, YYNGEE. The CDR3 protein is CASSGGTAVATNEKLFF. The CDR3 DNA reads as TGTGCCAGCAGCGGCGGGACAGCGGTCGCCACGAATGAAAAACTGTTTTTT. Looking up the rest from reference TRBV9 and TRBJ1-4 gives the full variable domain: DSGVTQTPKHLITATGQRVTLRCSPRSGDLSVYWYQQSLDQGLQFLIQYYNGEERAKGNILERFSAQQFPDLHSELNLSSLELGDSALYFCASSGGTAVATNEKLFFGSGTQLSVL.

Written as DNA, the CDR3 is TGTGCCAGCAGCTTAGATGAGCGGTACGAGCAGTACTTC. Its protein is CASSLDERYEQYF. This chain connects TRBV11-2 to TRBJ2-7; the D gene is possibly TRBD2 (5 bases). The germline V and J ends were trimmed by 0 bases and 4 bases, with 7 bases remaining between them. The CDR3 is made up of 13 amino acids. Germline V gene sequence: CDR1 SGHAT, CDR2 FQNNGV.

This clone was counted a single time. This chain links TRBV5-1 with TRBJ1-2, with D tentatively TRBD1 (6 bases). Germline V CDR1 and CDR2: SGHRS, YFSETQ. The V end lost 0 bases, the J end lost 4 bases, and 10 bases lay between the germline ends. The CDR3 contains 14 residues. CDR3 loop: CASSLDDRSYGYTF. As DNA, the CDR3 is TGCGCCAGCAGCTTGGACGACAGGTCCTATGGCTACACCTTC.